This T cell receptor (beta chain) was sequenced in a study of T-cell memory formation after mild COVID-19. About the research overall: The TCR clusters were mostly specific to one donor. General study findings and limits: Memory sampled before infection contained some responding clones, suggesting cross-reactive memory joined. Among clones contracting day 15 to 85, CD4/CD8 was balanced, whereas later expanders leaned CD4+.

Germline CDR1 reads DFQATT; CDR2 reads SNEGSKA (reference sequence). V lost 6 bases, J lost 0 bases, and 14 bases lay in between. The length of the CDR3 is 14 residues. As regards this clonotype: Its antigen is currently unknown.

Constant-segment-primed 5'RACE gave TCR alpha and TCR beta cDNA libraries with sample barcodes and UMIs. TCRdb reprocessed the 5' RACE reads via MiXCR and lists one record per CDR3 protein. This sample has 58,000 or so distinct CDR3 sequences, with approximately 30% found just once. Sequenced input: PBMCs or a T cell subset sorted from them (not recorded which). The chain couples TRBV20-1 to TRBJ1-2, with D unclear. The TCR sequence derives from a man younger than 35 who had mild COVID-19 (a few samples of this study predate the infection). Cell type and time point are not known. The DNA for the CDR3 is TGCAGTGCCCGAGCCGAATGGACTAACTATGGCTACACCTTC. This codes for CSARAEWTNYGYTF.